The present T cell receptor beta chain was sequenced within a study of cytomegalovirus exposure and HLA in healthy donors. Study details: The Caucasian-associated ancestry cluster contained about 80% of the approximately 420 genotyped donors.

The CDR3 loop spans 15 amino acids. The V and J ends lost 1 base and 4 bases, in that order; junction bases with no gene match: 5. Germline V CDR1 and CDR2: MNHNS, SASEGT. The PCR made use of 60 Vbeta and 13 Jbeta primers. The method was immunoSEQ multiplex PCR; TCRdb's version includes in-frame clones alone and lacks a portion of them. This table holds fewer than 150,000 clones, over 60% found once. The study's findings and limits: Compared with the approximately 680-donor mean, an Asian-associated ancestry cluster reportedly had fewer N-insertions, according to a later analysis. With high specificity and sensitivity, the classifier reportedly diagnosed cytomegalovirus status. Using a false discovery rate of 0.05, a later analysis showed that 16,951 TCR beta sequences were associated with HLA alleles.

Comment on this clone: Its antigen is not identified.

The rearrangement links TRBV6-1 to TRBJ1-2; 8 bases match TRBD1. Sequences were obtained from PBMCs. This clonotype was sampled from a woman aged 45-65 years in good health and CMV-seronegative. The CDR3 sequence: CASSEDRGGSYGYTF. The CDR3 coding sequence is TGTGCCAGCAGTGAAGACAGGGGGGGGTCCTATGGCTACACCTTC.